The clone carrying this T cell receptor beta chain was detected a few times. Its target is not known. Making the TCR beta libraries involved quantitative 5'-RACE with molecular barcodes. TCRdb processed the 5' RACE reads anew with MiXCR; each CDR3 protein has one entry. The sample consists of around 770,000 distinct CDR3 sequences, around 20% of them appearing once. The CDR3 extends over 19 amino acids. Germline V lookup: CDR1 SGHAT, CDR2 FQNNGV. The J segment lost 1 base and the V segment lost 0 bases, leaving 13 bases of the junction unmatched. The entry originates in a study of CD8 T cells in ankylosing spondylitis. General study results and limits: In peripheral blood, disease-linked CD8+ clones occurred at relatively low frequencies. Seemingly distinctive of ankylosing spondylitis blood was a TCR beta motif formed by eight highly homologous variants. Earlier authors reported some of these motif variants in reactive arthritis synovial fluid and blood. As reported, disease-linked clones showed significant enrichment in matched ankylosing spondylitis synovial fluid.

The rearrangement uses TRBV11-2 and TRBJ2-3; 7 nucleotides match TRBD1. The receptor comes from a male donor with ankylosing spondylitis. Sequences were obtained from blood, either unsorted or a sorted T cell fraction (not recorded which). The CDR3 sequence is CASSLEGPYDRVRTDTQYF. CDR3 in DNA: TGTGCCAGCAGCTTAGAGGGTCCCTACGACAGGGTACGCACAGATACGCAGTATTTT.